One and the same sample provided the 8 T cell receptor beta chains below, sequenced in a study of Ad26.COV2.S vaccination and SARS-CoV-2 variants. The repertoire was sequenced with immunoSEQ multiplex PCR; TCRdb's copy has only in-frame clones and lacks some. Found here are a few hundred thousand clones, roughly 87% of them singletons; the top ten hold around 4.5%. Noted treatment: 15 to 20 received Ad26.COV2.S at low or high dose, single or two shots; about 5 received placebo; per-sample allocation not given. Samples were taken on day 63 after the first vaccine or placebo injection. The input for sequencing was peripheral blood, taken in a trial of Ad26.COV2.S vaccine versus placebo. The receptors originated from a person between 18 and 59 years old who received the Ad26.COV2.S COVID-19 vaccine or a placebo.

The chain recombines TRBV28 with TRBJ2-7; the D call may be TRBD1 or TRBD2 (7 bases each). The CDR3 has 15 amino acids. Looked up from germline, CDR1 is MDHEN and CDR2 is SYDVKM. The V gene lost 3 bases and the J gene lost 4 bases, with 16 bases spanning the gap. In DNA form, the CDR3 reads TGTGCCAGCAGTTTGGGGCAGGGGGGGTTTTACGAGCAGTACTTC. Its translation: CASSLGQGGFYEQYF.

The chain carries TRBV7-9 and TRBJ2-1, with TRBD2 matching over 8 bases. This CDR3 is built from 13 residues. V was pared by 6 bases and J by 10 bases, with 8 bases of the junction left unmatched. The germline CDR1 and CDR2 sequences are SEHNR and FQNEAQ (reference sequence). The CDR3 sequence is CASSSTTSGEQFF. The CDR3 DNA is TGTGCCAGCAGTTCCACAACTAGCGGCGAGCAGTTCTTC.

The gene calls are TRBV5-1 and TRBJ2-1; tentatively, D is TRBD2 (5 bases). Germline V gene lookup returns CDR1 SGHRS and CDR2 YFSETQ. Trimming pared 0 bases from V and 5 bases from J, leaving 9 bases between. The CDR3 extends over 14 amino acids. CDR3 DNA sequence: TGCGCCAGCAGCTTGGGGACTCCAAACAATGAGCAGTTCTTC. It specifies CASSLGTPNNEQFF.

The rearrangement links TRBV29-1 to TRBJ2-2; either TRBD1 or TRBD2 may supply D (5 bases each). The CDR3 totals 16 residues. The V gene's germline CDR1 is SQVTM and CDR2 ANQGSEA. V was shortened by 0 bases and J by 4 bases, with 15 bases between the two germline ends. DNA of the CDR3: TGCAGCGTTGAAGATCGGGGACGCGATACCACCGGGGAGCTGTTTTTT. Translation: CSVEDRGRDTTGELFF.

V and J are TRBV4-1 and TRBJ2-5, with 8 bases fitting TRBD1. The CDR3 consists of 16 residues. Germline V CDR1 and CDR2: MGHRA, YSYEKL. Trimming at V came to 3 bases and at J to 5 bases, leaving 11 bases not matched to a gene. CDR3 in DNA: TGCGCCAGCAGCCAGAGGGGACAGGAAGGGTGGGAGACCCAGTACTTC. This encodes CASSQRGQEGWETQYF.

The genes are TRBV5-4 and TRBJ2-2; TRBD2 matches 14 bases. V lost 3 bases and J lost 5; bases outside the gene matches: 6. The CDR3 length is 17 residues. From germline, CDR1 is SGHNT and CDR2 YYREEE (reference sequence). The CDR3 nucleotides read TGTGCCAGCAGCTCGGGACTAGCGGGAGTAAGGACCGGGGAGCTGTTTTTT. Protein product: CASSSGLAGVRTGELFF.

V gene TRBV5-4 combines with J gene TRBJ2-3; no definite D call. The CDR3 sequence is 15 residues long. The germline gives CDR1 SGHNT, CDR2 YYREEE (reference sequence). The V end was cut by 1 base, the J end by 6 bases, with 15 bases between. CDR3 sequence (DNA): TGTGCCAGCAGCTTGAAACTACCTCACGGTGATACGCAGTATTTT. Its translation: CASSLKLPHGDTQYF.

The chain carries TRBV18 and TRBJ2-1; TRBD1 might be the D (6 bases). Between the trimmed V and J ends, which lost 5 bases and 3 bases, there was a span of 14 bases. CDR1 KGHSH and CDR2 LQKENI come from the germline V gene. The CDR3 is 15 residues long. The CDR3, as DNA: TGTGCCAGCTCATCCCGCCGGGACATCTACAATGAGCAGTTCTTC. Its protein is CASSSRRDIYNEQFF.